The 32 T cell receptor beta chains in this list originate from one sample, sequenced in a study of cytomegalovirus exposure and HLA in healthy donors. Primers: 60 Vbeta forward and 13 Jbeta reverse. Assay: immunoSEQ multiplex PCR; the TCRdb copy retains only in-frame clones and omits some. The sample includes 70,000 to 95,000 clones, more than 55% of them seen just once. Sequenced input: PBMCs. These receptors all stem from a woman in her 30s in good health and CMV-seropositive.

This chain connects TRBV7-8 to TRBJ1-5; 8 bases match TRBD1. Germline V gene lookup returns CDR1 SGHVS and CDR2 FQNEAQ. The CDR3 consists of 17 residues. V lost 4 bases and J lost 1; bases outside the gene matches: 9. This chain's CDR3 is CASSWNPGQASNQPQHF. The CDR3 DNA reads as TGTGCCAGCAGCTGGAACCCGGGACAGGCGAGCAATCAGCCCCAGCATTTT.

This clone was seen a handful of times. The rearrangement joins TRBV11-3 to TRBJ2-3; D call uncertain. The CDR3 loop spans 12 amino acids. V lost 5 bases and J 0 bases, leaving 3 bases between the germline ends. Germline V gene data show CDR1 as SGHNT and CDR2 as YENEEA. Written as DNA, the CDR3 is TGTGCCAGCAGCCTAAGCACAGATACGCAGTATTTT. Protein: CASSLSTDTQYF.

V and J are TRBV10-3 and TRBJ2-1, with D possibly matching TRBD1 (6 bases). CDR3 size: 15 residues. Germline V gene sequence: CDR1 ENHRY, CDR2 SYGVKD. V lost 2 bases to trimming and J lost 2 bases, with 10 bases between them. In DNA form, the CDR3 reads TGTGCCATCAGTGAGGGACAGAGGACCTACAATGAGCAGTTCTTC. Translating it yields CAISEGQRTYNEQFF.

The chain is built from TRBV10-3 and TRBJ2-3, with no clear D. Trimming shortened V by 7 bases and J by 1 base, and 12 bases separated the two germline ends. The CDR3 runs 14 residues. Germline CDR1 ENHRY, CDR2 SYGVKD. The CDR3 bases are TGTGCCATCACCCCGAGCCCGGGCACAGATACGCAGTATTTT. Amino acid sequence: CAITPSPGTDTQYF.

This clone was seen a handful of times. The chain has TRBV30 and TRBJ2-1; 12 bases are shared with TRBD2. The V segment lost 1 base and the J segment 10 bases; nucleotides outside the gene matches: 5. The CDR3 spans 14 residues. Germline values: CDR1 GTSNPN, CDR2 SVGIG (reference sequence). The CDR3 loop is CAWSASGGAREQFF. The CDR3 DNA reads as TGTGCCTGGAGTGCTAGCGGGGGGGCCCGGGAGCAGTTCTTC.

The V call is TRBV15, the J call TRBJ2-5; D perhaps matches TRBD2 (5 bases). Between the trimmed V and J ends, which lost 7 bases and 5 bases, there was a span of 17 bases. The CDR3 consists of 14 residues. Germline V gene sequence: CDR1 LNHNV, CDR2 YYDKDF (reference sequence). The CDR3 region has the DNA TGTGCCACCAAGAACGGAGGCGGTAGGGAGACCCAGTACTTC. It codes for CATKNGGGRETQYF.

The rearrangement uses TRBV19 and TRBJ2-1; 8 bases align to TRBD1. Germline lookup yields CDR1 LNHDA and CDR2 SQIVND (reference sequence). The CDR3 length is 15 residues. V shed 4 bases, J shed 3 bases, and the junction held 5 bases outside the gene matches. This CDR3 reads CASSTRGLGYNEQFF. The CDR3 DNA sequence: TGTGCCAGTAGTACCAGGGGGCTCGGCTACAATGAGCAGTTCTTC.

Only a few counts were recorded for this clone. The chain combines TRBV7-2 with TRBJ1-2, with 8 bases lining up with TRBD1. V was clipped by 0 bases and J by 8 bases; unmatched bases: 5. The length of the CDR3 is 14 residues. CDR1 is SGHTA, CDR2 FQGNSA, per germline. The CDR3 coding sequence is TGTGCCAGCAGCTTAGCGGACAGGGCTGGCGGCTACACCTTC. Translated, it gives CASSLADRAGGYTF.

The chain carries TRBV4-2 and TRBJ1-3; D ambiguous. CDR1 and CDR2 (germline): LGHNA, YNFKEQ. The CDR3 has 16 amino acids. Between the trimmed V and J ends, which lost 5 bases and 0 bases, there was a span of 14 bases. The CDR3 loop reads CASSNAGTSSGNTIYF. CDR3 DNA: TGTGCCAGCAGCAACGCAGGTACGAGCTCTGGAAACACCATATATTTT.

CDR3 in amino acids: CAWSVQSNSPLHF. The CDR3 DNA follows: TGTGCCTGGAGTGTACAGTCTAATTCACCCCTCCACTTT. The rearrangement uses TRBV30 and TRBJ1-6; D not resolved. This CDR3 has 13 amino acids. Deletions cut 0 bases from V and 6 bases from J, with 6 bases between. In germline, CDR1 is GTSNPN, CDR2 SVGIG (reference sequence). The full variable domain, in which reference TRBV30 and TRBJ1-6 provide the parts outside the CDR3, is SQTIHQWPATLVQPVGSPLSLECTVEGTSNPNLYWYRQAAGRGLQLLFYSVGIGQISSEVPQNLSASRPQDRQFILSSKKLLLSDSGFYLCAWSVQSNSPLHFGNGTRLTVT.

To note about this clone: The same CDR3 can be traced to other DNA sequences in this sample. The chain joins TRBV4-2 to TRBJ2-1, with D possibly TRBD2 on 5 matching bases. Germline lookup yields CDR1 LGHNA and CDR2 YNFKEQ. The CDR3 runs to 12 residues. The V end was cut by 4 bases, the J end by 5 bases, with 6 bases between. The CDR3 nucleotides read TGTGCCAGCAGCCGGGAGAACAATGAGCAGTTCTTC. Amino acid sequence: CASSRENNEQFF.

The gene calls are TRBV19 and TRBJ2-7; TRBD1 might be the D (6 bases). The CDR3 sequence is 13 residues long. Germline V gene sequence: CDR1 LNHDA, CDR2 SQIVND (reference sequence). The V and J ends lost 9 bases and 6 bases respectively, with 18 bases between them. In DNA form, the CDR3 reads TGTGCCAGCTCCGGGACACGGGGTGGCGAGCAGTACTTC. It translates to CASSGTRGGEQYF.

A remark on this clone: One end of the junction varies from germline; a read error may be responsible. This chain joins TRBV7-9 and TRBJ1-1, with D hard to call. CDR3 length: 12 amino acids. Germline V gives CDR1 SEHNR, CDR2 FQNEAQ (reference sequence). CDR3 in DNA: TGTTCCAGCAGCCCCTTGAACACTGAAGCTTTCTTT. It encodes CSSSPLNTEAFF.

This sequence joins TRBV19 and TRBJ1-3; possible D gene TRBD1, 6 bases. Germline V CDR1 and CDR2: LNHDA, SQIVND (reference sequence). The V end was cut by 3 bases, the J end by 0 bases, with 9 bases between. This CDR3 spans 15 amino acids. CDR3 in DNA: TGTGCCAGTAGTATCGCGACAGGCTCTGGAAACACCATATATTTT. Translating it yields CASSIATGSGNTIYF.

CDR3 residues: CASSPTGDTQYF. The CDR3 DNA reads as TGCGCCAGCAGCCCAACAGGAGATACGCAGTATTTT. This sequence joins TRBV4-3 and TRBJ2-3; a possible D gene is TRBD1 (5 bases). This CDR3 comprises 12 residues. The V gene lost 4 bases and the J gene lost 5 bases, with 7 bases spanning the gap. Germline assignment: CDR1 LGHNA and CDR2 YSLEER.

This rearrangement joins TRBV2 to TRBJ2-1, with 8 bases fitting TRBD2. J gave up 6 bases and V 11 bases, and 12 bases lay outside the gene matches. Per germline, CDR1 SNHLY and CDR2 FYNNEI. This CDR3 comprises 14 residues. The CDR3 spells CAWPAGDSINEQFF. CDR3 coding DNA: TGTGCCTGGCCAGCGGGGGATTCTATCAATGAGCAGTTCTTC.

This clone appeared once. This chain joins TRBV5-1 and TRBJ2-5, with D possibly matching TRBD1 (6 bases). Trimming removed 1 base from V and 2 bases from J, with 6 bases in between. The germline CDR1 and CDR2 sequences are SGHRS and YFSETQ. The CDR3 runs 13 residues. The CDR3, as DNA: TGCGCCAGCAGCTTGAGGGGGCAAGAGACCCAGTACTTC. This encodes CASSLRGQETQYF.

This chain uses TRBV7-2 with TRBJ2-7; possibly TRBD1 for D (5 bases). V was clipped by 2 bases and J by 0 bases, with 11 bases between them. The CDR3 extends over 15 amino acids. Germline V gene data show CDR1 as SGHTA and CDR2 as FQGNSA. Here the CDR3 DNA reads TGTGCCAGCAGCTTAACGGACATGGACTCCTACGAGCAGTACTTC. It codes for CASSLTDMDSYEQYF.

This sequence joins TRBV6-1 and TRBJ2-2; tentative D call: TRBD2 (5 bases). Trimming took off 6 bases at V and 4 bases at J, with 15 bases between the two ends. This CDR3 comprises 15 residues. Germline V gene sequence: CDR1 MNHNS, CDR2 SASEGT. The CDR3: CASSPSGIGTGELFF. The CDR3 nucleotides are TGTGCCAGCAGCCCCTCGGGGATCGGCACCGGGGAGCTGTTTTTT.

The J gene is TRBJ1-1, the V gene TRBV2; D is unresolved. The CDR3 loop spans 14 amino acids. CDR1 SNHLY and CDR2 FYNNEI come from the germline V gene. Trimming pared 5 bases from V and 2 bases from J, leaving 12 bases between. CDR3 DNA sequence: TGTGCCAGCAGTTCAGGACCGGGAAACACTGAAGCTTTCTTT. Protein: CASSSGPGNTEAFF. Full variable domain (rest looked up from reference TRBV2 and TRBJ1-1): EPEVTQTPSHQVTQMGQEVILRCVPISNHLYFYWYRQILGQKVEFLVSFYNNEISEKSEIFDDQFSVERPDGSNFTLKIRSTKLEDSAMYFCASSSGPGNTEAFFGQGTRLTVV.

This clone was counted a few times. This chain links TRBV7-6 with TRBJ1-1, with a tentative D call TRBD1 (6 bases). Trimming took 8 bases from V and 5 from J, leaving 15 bases between them. This CDR3 spans 13 amino acids. The V gene's germline CDR1 is SGHVS and CDR2 FNYEAQ. CDR3 DNA: TGTGCCAGCTCCACAGGGTCCTGGACTGAAGCTTTCTTT. Protein: CASSTGSWTEAFF.

The chain employs TRBV6-6 and TRBJ2-7; no firm D call. Trimming left V 0 bases short and J 6 bases short, with 12 bases between. The CDR3 has 14 amino acids. Germline V CDR1 and CDR2: MNHNY, SVGAGI (reference sequence). CDR3 nucleotides: TGTGCCAGCAGTTACTCGAGGTTCTCTTCCGAGCAGTACTTC. Protein sequence: CASSYSRFSSEQYF.

The chain combines TRBV7-2 with TRBJ2-7, with 8 bases fitting TRBD1. This CDR3 is 14 amino acids long. With V trimmed by 7 bases and J by 5 bases, 10 bases remained unmatched. Germline V lookup: CDR1 SGHTA, CDR2 FQGNSA. The CDR3 nucleotides are TGTGCCAGCAACGACAGGGGAAGTAGCCACGAGCAGTACTTC. Its protein is CASNDRGSSHEQYF.

The chain carries TRBV2 and TRBJ1-6; 8 nucleotides align to TRBD1. The CDR3 has 16 amino acids. Germline V gene data show CDR1 as SNHLY and CDR2 as FYNNEI. With V trimmed by 8 bases and J by 3 bases, 9 bases remained unmatched. CDR3 protein: CASSPGQGDYNSPLHF. The CDR3 bases are TGTGCCAGCTCTCCAGGACAGGGTGACTATAATTCACCCCTCCACTTT.

This clone showed up just once. V usage is TRBV5-4 and J usage is TRBJ1-4; a possible D gene is TRBD1 (6 bases). The V end lost 4 bases, the J end lost 8 bases, and 9 bases lay between the germline ends. Germline CDR1 reads SGHNT; CDR2 reads YYREEE (reference sequence). The CDR3 totals 12 residues. Written as DNA, the CDR3 is TGTGCCAGCAGCCGGGACAACGAAAAACTGTTTTTT. Translation: CASSRDNEKLFF.

The gene calls are TRBV27 and TRBJ2-3, with D perhaps matching TRBD2 (6 bases). Looked up from germline, CDR1 is MNHEY and CDR2 is SMNVEV (reference sequence). V shed 5 bases and J shed 4 bases, with 10 bases lying between them. The CDR3 length is 13 residues. CDR3 region: CASSPGGPDTQYF. CDR3 nucleotides: TGTGCCAGCAGTCCCGGGGGTCCAGATACGCAGTATTTT.

This clone was observed a single time. The chain uses TRBV4-1 and TRBJ2-3, with TRBD2 matching 10 bases. There are 16 residues in the CDR3. Germline V lookup: CDR1 MGHRA, CDR2 YSYEKL. V lost 3 bases and J lost 2; bases outside the gene matches: 5. The CDR3 sequence: CASSQAGTSATDTQYF. The CDR3 region has the DNA TGCGCCAGCAGCCAGGCCGGGACTAGCGCCACAGATACGCAGTATTTT.

V is TRBV29-1 and J is TRBJ1-2; D remains unclear. Trimming shortened V by 4 bases and J by 7 bases, and 16 bases separated the two germline ends. CDR3 length: 13 amino acids. Per germline, CDR1 SQVTM and CDR2 ANQGSEA. CDR3 nucleotide sequence: TGCAGCGTTGGTTCCGTGGCAGAGGGTGGCTACACCTTC. Its protein is CSVGSVAEGGYTF.

The CDR3 region is CASSIVTDTDTQYF. CDR3 DNA: TGTGCCAGTAGTATAGTAACAGACACAGATACGCAGTATTTT. This chain connects TRBV19 to TRBJ2-3; no definite D call. There are 14 residues in the CDR3. The V gene lost 1 base and the J gene lost 2 bases, with 7 bases spanning the gap. Germline V gene lookup returns CDR1 LNHDA and CDR2 SQIVND (reference sequence). The whole variable domain, remainder taken from reference TRBV19 and TRBJ2-3, is DGGITQSPKYLFRKEGQNVTLSCEQNLNHDAMYWYRQDPGQGLRLIYYSQIVNDFQKGDIAEGYSVSREKKESFPLTVTSAQKNPTAFYLCASSIVTDTDTQYFGPGTRLTVL.

This rearrangement joins TRBV5-4 to TRBJ2-3, with TRBD1 matching over 7 bases. V was clipped by 0 bases and J by 3 bases; unmatched bases: 4. This CDR3 is built from 15 residues. In germline, CDR1 is SGHNT, CDR2 YYREEE (reference sequence). The CDR3 region is CASSLDRGVTDTQYF. The DNA of the CDR3 is TGTGCCAGCAGCTTGGACAGGGGTGTTACAGATACGCAGTATTTT. Full variable domain (missing parts from reference TRBV5-4 and TRBJ2-3): ETGVTQSPTHLIKTRGQQVTLRCSSQSGHNTVSWYQQALGQGPQFIFQYYREEENGRGNFPPRFSGLQFPNYSSELNVNALELDDSALYLCASSLDRGVTDTQYFGPGTRLTVL.

This sequence joins TRBV7-3 and TRBJ1-2; TRBD1 aligns across 7 bases. From germline, CDR1 is SGHTA and CDR2 FQGTGA. Trimming took 4 bases from V and 3 from J; bases not matched to a gene: 2. The CDR3 extends over 13 amino acids. Here the CDR3 DNA reads TGTGCCAGCAGCTACGGACAGGACTATGGCTACACCTTC. It encodes CASSYGQDYGYTF.

The chain recombines TRBV7-7 with TRBJ2-1, with D tentatively TRBD2 (6 bases). The CDR3 has 16 amino acids. Germline V gene lookup returns CDR1 SSHAT and CDR2 FNYEAQ (reference sequence). V shed 4 bases and J shed 0 bases, with 13 bases lying between them. CDR3 loop: CASSSGRTVSYNEQFF. CDR3 in DNA: TGTGCCAGCAGCTCGGGGAGGACGGTCTCCTACAATGAGCAGTTCTTC.